This T cell receptor (beta chain) derives from a study of T cell repertoires in cytomegalovirus infection. This clonotype came up many times. V lost 1 base to trimming and J lost 4 bases, with 13 bases between them. Germline CDR1 reads SGHTA; CDR2 reads FQGNSA. This CDR3 has 15 residues. Each CDR3 protein gets one entry after TCRdb re-called the reads with MiXCR. The sample holds 150,000 to 200,000 distinct CDR3 sequences; approximately 20% are singletons and the top ten take just under 3%. What was sequenced was PBMCs. The chain has TRBV7-2 and TRBJ1-2, with D possibly TRBD1 on 5 matching bases. The sequence was collected from a human donor in good health (CMV status not recorded). Some clones in this sample may be carry-over from other donors' samples. The CDR3 sequence: CASSLDAKGSYGYTF. In DNA, the CDR3 is TGTGCCAGCAGCTTAGATGCGAAGGGGAGCTATGGCTACACCTTC. The full variable domain, its missing parts supplied by reference TRBV7-2 and TRBJ1-2, is GAGVSQSPSNKVTEKGKDVELRCDPISGHTALYWYRQSLGQGLEFLIYFQGNSAPDKSGLPSDRFSAERTGGSVSTLTIQRTQQEDSAVYLCASSLDAKGSYGYTFGSGTRLTVV.